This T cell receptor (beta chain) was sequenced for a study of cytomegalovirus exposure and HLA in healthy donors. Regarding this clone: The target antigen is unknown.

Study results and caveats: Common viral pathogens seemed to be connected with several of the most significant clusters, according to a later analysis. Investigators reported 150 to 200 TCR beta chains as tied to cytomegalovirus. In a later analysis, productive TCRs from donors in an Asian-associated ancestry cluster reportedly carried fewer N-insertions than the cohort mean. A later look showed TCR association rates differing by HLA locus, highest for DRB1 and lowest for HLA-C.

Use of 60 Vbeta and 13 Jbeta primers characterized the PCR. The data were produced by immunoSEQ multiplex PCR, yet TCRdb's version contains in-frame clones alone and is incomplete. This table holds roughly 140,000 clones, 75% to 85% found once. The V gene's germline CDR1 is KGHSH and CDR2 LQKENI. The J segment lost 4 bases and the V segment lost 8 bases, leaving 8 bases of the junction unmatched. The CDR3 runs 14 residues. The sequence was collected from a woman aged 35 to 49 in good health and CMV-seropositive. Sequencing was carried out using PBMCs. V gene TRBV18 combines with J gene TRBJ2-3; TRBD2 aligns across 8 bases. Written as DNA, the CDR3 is TGTGCCAGCCAACTGACTAGCGCGGCAGATACGCAGTATTTT. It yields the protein CASQLTSAADTQYF.